This is a list of T cell receptor beta chains from one sample in a study of blood T cell repertoires in COVID-19. TCRdb's table, derived via immunoSEQ multiplex PCR, lists solely in-frame clones and lacks some. The top ten clones hold 7.4% of a sample with fewer than 250,000 clones, 80% of them seen once. Sequencing input: PBMCs or T cells enriched from blood (not recorded which). These receptors all stem from a woman aged 40 to 50 with acute COVID-19. Each CDR3 is given with its conserved first and last residue. A D gene is named only where the DNA matches it firmly. Clone size is stated in some rows and not others, as once, few, many or a class when expanded.

CDR3 protein: CASSPGQGNRETEAFF; CDR3 DNA: TGTGCCAGCAGCCCGGGACAGGGAAATCGAGAGACTGAAGCTTTCTTT; clone size: -; D gene: TRBD1; CDR3 length: 16; V gene: TRBV5-4; J gene: TRBJ1-1
CDR3 protein: CAWTRDSGSYNEQFF; CDR3 DNA: TGTGCCTGGACCCGGGACAGTGGCTCCTACAATGAGCAGTTCTTC; clone size: -; D gene: TRBD1; CDR3 length: 15; V gene: TRBV30; J gene: TRBJ2-1
CDR3 protein: CASTPSMLAGELFF; CDR3 DNA: TGCGCCAGCACCCCGAGCATGTTAGCCGGGGAGCTGTTTTTT; clone size: few; D gene: -; CDR3 length: 14; V gene: TRBV10-2; J gene: TRBJ2-2
CDR3 protein: CATRTSGGPGDTQYF; CDR3 DNA: TGTGCCACCAGGACTAGCGGGGGGCCAGGAGATACGCAGTATTTT; clone size: -; D gene: TRBD2; CDR3 length: 15; V gene: TRBV6-4; J gene: TRBJ2-3
CDR3 protein: CASRVASGGSNEQFF; CDR3 DNA: TGTGCCAGCAGGGTCGCTAGCGGGGGGTCCAATGAGCAGTTCTTC; clone size: -; D gene: TRBD2; CDR3 length: 15; V gene: TRBV6-5; J gene: TRBJ2-1
CDR3 protein: CASSRNSRTSATGELFF; CDR3 DNA: TGTGCCAGCAGCCGGAACTCTCGGACTAGCGCCACCGGGGAGCTGTTTTTT; clone size: -; D gene: TRBD2; CDR3 length: 17; V gene: TRBV14; J gene: TRBJ2-2
CDR3 protein: CASSLFPPGRQGASQETQYF; CDR3 DNA: TGCGCCAGCAGCTTATTCCCCCCGGGGCGGCAGGGGGCTTCCCAAGAGACCCAGTACTTC; clone size: few; D gene: TRBD1; CDR3 length: 20; V gene: TRBV5-1; J gene: TRBJ2-5
CDR3 protein: CASSRPRGSNYGYTF; CDR3 DNA: TGTGCCAGCAGCCGCCCCAGGGGGTCTAACTATGGCTACACCTTC; clone size: -; D gene: TRBD1; CDR3 length: 15; V gene: TRBV9; J gene: TRBJ1-2
CDR3 protein: CASSYSEGAGDEQYF; CDR3 DNA: TGTGCCAGCAGTTACTCGGAAGGGGCTGGGGACGAGCAGTACTTC; clone size: -; D gene: -; CDR3 length: 15; V gene: TRBV6-5; J gene: TRBJ2-7
CDR3 protein: CASSTERGQGNNEQYF; CDR3 DNA: TGTGCCAGTAGTACCGAGCGAGGACAGGGTAACAACGAGCAGTACTTC; clone size: -; D gene: TRBD1; CDR3 length: 16; V gene: TRBV19; J gene: TRBJ2-7
CDR3 protein: CASSYDRGRETQYF; CDR3 DNA: TGTGCCAGCAGTTATGACAGGGGGCGGGAGACCCAGTACTTC; clone size: -; D gene: TRBD1; CDR3 length: 14; V gene: TRBV5-4; J gene: TRBJ2-5
CDR3 protein: CASSQSAYGGEKLFF; CDR3 DNA: TGTGCCAGTAGTCAAAGCGCCTACGGGGGTGAAAAACTGTTTTTT; clone size: -; D gene: -; CDR3 length: 15; V gene: TRBV19; J gene: TRBJ1-4
CDR3 protein: CASSLGQGSDLLQQFF; CDR3 DNA: TGCGCCAGCAGCTTGGGACAGGGGTCGGACCTCTTACAGCAGTTCTTC; clone size: -; D gene: TRBD1; CDR3 length: 16; V gene: TRBV5-1; J gene: TRBJ2-1
CDR3 protein: CASRNPGEGYNEQFF; CDR3 DNA: TGTGCCAGCAGAAATCCGGGAGAGGGGTACAATGAGCAGTTCTTC; clone size: once; D gene: -; CDR3 length: 15; V gene: TRBV7-9; J gene: TRBJ2-1
CDR3 protein: CASSPAALGNQPQHF; CDR3 DNA: TGTGCCAGCAGCCCGGCGGCGTTGGGCAATCAGCCCCAGCATTTT; clone size: -; D gene: -; CDR3 length: 15; V gene: TRBV7-2; J gene: TRBJ1-5
CDR3 protein: CASSGQGYYGYTF; CDR3 DNA: TGTGCCAGCAGTGGACAGGGCTACTATGGCTACACCTTC; clone size: -; D gene: TRBD1; CDR3 length: 13; V gene: TRBV12-3/TRBV12-4; J gene: TRBJ1-2
CDR3 protein: CASSNTGEGETGELFF; CDR3 DNA: TGCGCCAGCAGCAATACAGGGGAAGGGGAGACCGGGGAGCTGTTTTTT; clone size: -; D gene: TRBD1; CDR3 length: 16; V gene: TRBV5-1; J gene: TRBJ2-2
CDR3 protein: CATTDSLYNEQFF; CDR3 DNA: TGTGCCACCACGGACTCTCTTTACAATGAGCAGTTCTTC; clone size: -; D gene: -; CDR3 length: 13; V gene: TRBV24-1; J gene: TRBJ2-1
CDR3 protein: CASSLAVLAGVFAGELFF; CDR3 DNA: TGTGCCAGCAGCTTAGCAGTGCTAGCGGGGGTGTTTGCCGGGGAGCTGTTTTTT; clone size: -; D gene: TRBD2; CDR3 length: 18; V gene: TRBV7-6; J gene: TRBJ2-2
CDR3 protein: CASCQNRPGLATRLQETQYF; CDR3 DNA: TGTGCCAGCTGTCAGAACAGACCGGGACTAGCGACACGCCTACAAGAGACCCAGTACTTC; clone size: -; D gene: TRBD2; CDR3 length: 20; V gene: TRBV6-6; J gene: TRBJ2-5
CDR3 protein: CASTLPGGECGGYTF; CDR3 DNA: TGTGCCAGCACCTTGCCGGGGGGTGAGTGTGGTGGCTACACCTTC; clone size: few; D gene: -; CDR3 length: 15; V gene: TRBV6-9; J gene: TRBJ1-2
CDR3 protein: CASSLTGSSYNSPLHF; CDR3 DNA: TGTGCCAGCAGTTTGACCGGGAGCTCCTATAATTCACCCCTCCACTTT; clone size: -; D gene: -; CDR3 length: 16; V gene: TRBV6-5; J gene: TRBJ1-6
CDR3 protein: CASSGGGPATDTQYF; CDR3 DNA: TGTGCCAGTTCGGGGGGCGGGCCCGCCACAGATACGCAGTATTTT; clone size: -; D gene: -; CDR3 length: 15; V gene: TRBV19; J gene: TRBJ2-3
CDR3 protein: CASSYSTGQGAPGYTF; CDR3 DNA: TGTGCCAGCAGTTACTCGACGGGACAGGGGGCACCCGGCTACACCTTC; clone size: many; D gene: TRBD1; CDR3 length: 16; V gene: TRBV6-5; J gene: TRBJ1-2
CDR3 protein: CASSLPGLKEAFF; CDR3 DNA: TGTGCCAGCAGTTTGCCAGGGTTAAAGGAAGCTTTCTTT; clone size: -; D gene: -; CDR3 length: 13; V gene: TRBV28; J gene: TRBJ1-1
CDR3 protein: CASSLTGMRETQYF; CDR3 DNA: TGTGCCAGCAGCTTGACAGGGATGCGGGAGACCCAGTACTTC; clone size: -; D gene: TRBD1; CDR3 length: 14; V gene: TRBV6-6; J gene: TRBJ2-5
CDR3 protein: CASSQTGGSGNQPQHF; CDR3 DNA: TGCGCCAGCAGCCAAACAGGGGGGAGCGGCAATCAGCCCCAGCATTTT; clone size: -; D gene: TRBD1; CDR3 length: 16; V gene: TRBV4-3; J gene: TRBJ1-5
CDR3 protein: CAWSVRQTGGGQPQHF; CDR3 DNA: TGTGCCTGGAGTGTTCGTCAAACAGGGGGTGGTCAGCCCCAGCATTTT; clone size: -; D gene: TRBD1; CDR3 length: 16; V gene: TRBV30; J gene: TRBJ1-5
CDR3 protein: CASSFGSGGAGNEQFF; CDR3 DNA: TGTGCCAGCAGCTTTGGAAGTGGGGGAGCGGGCAATGAGCAGTTCTTC; clone size: -; D gene: -; CDR3 length: 16; V gene: TRBV7-3; J gene: TRBJ2-1
CDR3 protein: CASRTNTEAFF; CDR3 DNA: TGTGCCAGCAGGACTAACACTGAAGCTTTCTTT; clone size: -; D gene: -; CDR3 length: 11; V gene: TRBV28; J gene: TRBJ1-1
CDR3 protein: CASSYEGLNQPQHF; CDR3 DNA: TGTGCCAGCAGTTACGAGGGCCTCAATCAGCCCCAGCATTTT; clone size: -; D gene: -; CDR3 length: 14; V gene: TRBV6-5; J gene: TRBJ1-5
CDR3 protein: CASSQGQVSSYNSPLHF; CDR3 DNA: TGCGCCAGCAGCCAAGGTCAGGTTTCCTCCTATAATTCACCCCTCCACTTT; clone size: -; D gene: -; CDR3 length: 17; V gene: TRBV4-1; J gene: TRBJ1-6
CDR3 protein: CASSYPVLTSGIRDTQYF; CDR3 DNA: TGTGCCAGCAGTTACCCAGTACTGACTAGCGGGATCAGAGATACGCAGTATTTT; clone size: few; D gene: TRBD2; CDR3 length: 18; V gene: TRBV6-2/TRBV6-3; J gene: TRBJ2-3
CDR3 protein: CASSPLGAIGEKLFF; CDR3 DNA: TGTGCCAGCAGCCCCTTAGGGGCAATAGGGGAAAAACTGTTTTTT; clone size: -; D gene: -; CDR3 length: 15; V gene: TRBV7-9; J gene: TRBJ1-4
CDR3 protein: CASDDRGRNEKLFF; CDR3 DNA: TGTGCCAGCGACGACAGGGGGCGTAATGAAAAACTGTTTTTT; clone size: -; D gene: TRBD1; CDR3 length: 14; V gene: TRBV7-8; J gene: TRBJ1-4
CDR3 protein: CASSLLGGEEEYEQYF; CDR3 DNA: TGTGCCAGCTCACTATTGGGGGGAGAGGAAGAATACGAGCAGTACTTC; clone size: -; D gene: -; CDR3 length: 16; V gene: TRBV18; J gene: TRBJ2-7
CDR3 protein: CASSPLPGLAGTEQYF; CDR3 DNA: TGTGCCAGCAGCCCCCTTCCGGGACTAGCGGGGACCGAGCAGTACTTC; clone size: -; D gene: TRBD2; CDR3 length: 16; V gene: TRBV5-6; J gene: TRBJ2-7
CDR3 protein: CASSWTGGQETQYF; CDR3 DNA: TGTGCCAGCAGTTGGACAGGGGGCCAAGAGACCCAGTACTTC; clone size: -; D gene: TRBD1; CDR3 length: 14; V gene: TRBV2; J gene: TRBJ2-5
CDR3 protein: CASSERGFYGYTF; CDR3 DNA: TGTGCCAGCAGTGAGCGGGGATTTTATGGCTACACCTTC; clone size: -; D gene: -; CDR3 length: 13; V gene: TRBV6-1; J gene: TRBJ1-2
CDR3 protein: CASSLDLRLAGGSYEQYF; CDR3 DNA: TGTGCCAGCAGCTTAGATCTTCGGCTAGCGGGAGGCTCCTACGAGCAGTACTTC; clone size: -; D gene: TRBD2; CDR3 length: 18; V gene: TRBV11-2; J gene: TRBJ2-7
CDR3 protein: CASSSRTGLNEQYF; CDR3 DNA: TGTGCCAGCAGTTCTCGGACAGGGTTGAACGAGCAGTACTTC; clone size: -; D gene: TRBD1; CDR3 length: 14; V gene: TRBV5-8; J gene: TRBJ2-7
CDR3 protein: CASSLTGSLANGYTF; CDR3 DNA: TGTGCCAGCAGCTTAACAGGGTCGCTGGCAAATGGCTACACCTTC; clone size: -; D gene: -; CDR3 length: 15; V gene: TRBV11-1; J gene: TRBJ1-2
CDR3 protein: CASSLWTRQEETQYF; CDR3 DNA: TGTGCCAGCAGTTTATGGACGAGACAGGAAGAGACCCAGTACTTC; clone size: once; D gene: -; CDR3 length: 15; V gene: TRBV28; J gene: TRBJ2-5
CDR3 protein: CASSLSGGGYNEQFF; CDR3 DNA: TGCGCCAGCAGCTTGTCAGGGGGTGGCTACAATGAGCAGTTCTTC; clone size: many; D gene: TRBD1; CDR3 length: 15; V gene: TRBV5-1; J gene: TRBJ2-1
CDR3 protein: CASSLNINTEAFF; CDR3 DNA: TGTGCCAGCTCACTTAATATAAACACTGAAGCTTTCTTT; clone size: few; D gene: -; CDR3 length: 13; V gene: TRBV18; J gene: TRBJ1-1
CDR3 protein: CASSEQISNQPQHF; CDR3 DNA: TGTGCCAGCAGTGAACAGATTAGCAATCAGCCCCAGCATTTT; clone size: -; D gene: -; CDR3 length: 14; V gene: TRBV2; J gene: TRBJ1-5
CDR3 protein: CAISETGAPRGHYTF; CDR3 DNA: TGTGCCATCAGTGAAACAGGGGCTCCCCGGGGGCACTACACCTTC; clone size: -; D gene: TRBD1; CDR3 length: 15; V gene: TRBV10-3; J gene: TRBJ1-2
CDR3 protein: CASSHRVFGADTQYF; CDR3 DNA: TGTGCCAGCAGCCACAGGGTTTTTGGGGCAGATACGCAGTATTTT; clone size: -; D gene: -; CDR3 length: 15; V gene: TRBV6-2/TRBV6-3; J gene: TRBJ2-3
CDR3 protein: CASSYPRLQGMNTEAFF; CDR3 DNA: TGTGCCAGCAGTTACCCCAGGCTACAGGGCATGAACACTGAAGCTTTCTTT; clone size: -; D gene: -; CDR3 length: 17; V gene: TRBV6-2/TRBV6-3; J gene: TRBJ1-1
CDR3 protein: CASTRGPKEPQHF; CDR3 DNA: TGTGCCAGTACCAGGGGCCCCAAGGAGCCCCAGCATTTT; clone size: -; D gene: -; CDR3 length: 13; V gene: TRBV19; J gene: TRBJ1-5
CDR3 protein: CASSQDTNTEAFF; CDR3 DNA: TGCGCCAGCAGCCAAGATACAAACACTGAAGCTTTCTTT; clone size: -; D gene: -; CDR3 length: 13; V gene: TRBV4-3; J gene: TRBJ1-1
CDR3 protein: CASSFSGGEQYF; CDR3 DNA: TGTGCCAGCAGTTTTAGTGGTGGCGAGCAGTACTTC; clone size: -; D gene: -; CDR3 length: 12; V gene: TRBV12-3/TRBV12-4; J gene: TRBJ2-7
CDR3 protein: CASSIIQGSGELFF; CDR3 DNA: TGTGCCAGTAGTATAATACAGGGATCCGGGGAGCTGTTTTTT; clone size: -; D gene: -; CDR3 length: 14; V gene: TRBV19; J gene: TRBJ2-2
CDR3 protein: CASSLGDRGDYGYTF; CDR3 DNA: TGTGCCAGCAGCTTGGGGGACAGGGGAGACTATGGCTACACCTTC; clone size: -; D gene: TRBD1; CDR3 length: 15; V gene: TRBV5-8; J gene: TRBJ1-2
CDR3 protein: CASSAWQGAAEAFF; CDR3 DNA: TGCGCCAGCAGCGCATGGCAGGGGGCGGCTGAAGCTTTCTTT; clone size: -; D gene: TRBD1; CDR3 length: 14; V gene: TRBV5-1; J gene: TRBJ1-1
CDR3 protein: CASSSFPGQGGITNEKLFF; CDR3 DNA: TGCGCCAGCAGCTCTTTCCCGGGACAGGGAGGGATTACTAATGAAAAACTGTTTTTT; clone size: -; D gene: TRBD1; CDR3 length: 19; V gene: TRBV5-1; J gene: TRBJ1-4
CDR3 protein: CASSGPGQGSYEQYF; CDR3 DNA: TGTGCCAGTAGTGGGCCGGGACAGGGAAGCTACGAGCAGTACTTC; clone size: -; D gene: TRBD1; CDR3 length: 15; V gene: TRBV19; J gene: TRBJ2-7
CDR3 protein: CASSLKPHSSGNTIYF; CDR3 DNA: TGTGCCAGCAGCTTGAAACCGCACAGCTCTGGAAACACCATATATTTT; clone size: -; D gene: -; CDR3 length: 16; V gene: TRBV7-2; J gene: TRBJ1-3
CDR3 protein: CAWSLEGANSPLHF; CDR3 DNA: TGTGCCTGGAGTCTAGAGGGGGCCAATTCACCCCTCCACTTT; clone size: -; D gene: TRBD1; CDR3 length: 14; V gene: TRBV30; J gene: TRBJ1-6
CDR3 protein: CASSSAGTTISYEQYF; CDR3 DNA: TGTGCCAGCAGTTCCGCCGGGACAACAATATCCTACGAGCAGTACTTC; clone size: -; D gene: -; CDR3 length: 16; V gene: TRBV27; J gene: TRBJ2-7